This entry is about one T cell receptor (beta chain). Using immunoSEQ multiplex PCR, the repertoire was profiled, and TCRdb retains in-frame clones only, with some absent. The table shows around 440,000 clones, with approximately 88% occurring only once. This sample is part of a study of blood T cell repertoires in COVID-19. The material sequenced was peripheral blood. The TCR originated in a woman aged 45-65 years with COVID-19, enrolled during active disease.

CDR3 in amino acids: CASGLDTNIQYF. The CDR3 nucleotides are TGTGCTAGTGGGCTCGACACGAACATTCAGTACTTC. The gene calls are TRBV12-5 and TRBJ2-4; D is unclear. Germline V CDR1 and CDR2: LGHNT, FRNRAP. With 6 bases removed from V and 7 bases from J, the gap between germline ends came to 10 bases. This CDR3 is 12 amino acids long.